This TCR beta chain emerged from a study of blood T cell repertoires in COVID-19. The CDR3 runs to 15 residues. CDR1 SNHLY and CDR2 FYNNEI come from the germline V gene. V dropped 7 bases and J dropped 2; count of bases not matched to a gene: 4. Generated by immunoSEQ multiplex PCR, the TCRdb table keeps only in-frame clones and is missing some. The table lists 360,000 or so clones, around 83% of them singletons, with approximately 5% in the top ten. This receptor was identified in a woman between 50 and 59 years old who had recovered from COVID-19. Sequenced input: PBMCs or T cells enriched from blood (not recorded which). The V gene is TRBV2, the J gene TRBJ1-3; 11 bases are shared with TRBD1. The DNA for the CDR3 is TGTGCCAGCACCGGGACAGGGGGTGCTGGAAACACCATATATTTT. Translated: CASTGTGGAGNTIYF.